Listed here are 30 T cell receptor beta chains from one sample, sequenced in a study of sequential checkpoint blockade in melanoma (dated by TCRdb to between 2017 and 2020). Library preparation employed the immunoSEQ multiplex PCR assay. Imported from immuneACCESS, the table was reduced by TCRdb to in-frame sequences with V and J called. These copies leave out some clones; in studies compared against another copy, an unresolved V gene accounts for under half, and the cause of the remainder is not known. Here the sample has approximately 10,000 clones; about 80% occur a single time. Of the sample, 50% to 65% is held by the ten largest clones. The treatment or condition tag for this specimen amounts to: randomized to nivolumab then ipilimumab (arm A) or the reverse (arm B). The sample here was CD8+ T cells sorted from blood (inferred from file names), taken from a patient given nivolumab and ipilimumab in sequence. The origin of the receptors is a human donor with melanoma.

The CDR3 region is CASSQSEGTYNEQFF. The CDR3 DNA reads as TGTGCCAGCAGCCAATCGGAGGGGACTTACAATGAGCAGTTCTTC. The chain is built from TRBV4-2 and TRBJ2-1; D is perhaps TRBD2 (6 bases). The CDR3 contains 15 residues. CDR1 is LGHNA, CDR2 YNFKEQ, per germline. Trimming removed 2 bases from V and 4 bases from J, with 12 bases in between.

The V call is TRBV19, the J call TRBJ1-5, with TRBD1 identical over 9 bases. The CDR3 is made up of 15 amino acids. The V segment lost 2 bases and the J segment 10 bases; nucleotides outside the gene matches: 9. From germline, CDR1 is LNHDA and CDR2 SQIVND (reference sequence). CDR3 in amino acids: CASSIWTGDINPQHF. Here the CDR3 DNA reads TGTGCCAGTAGTATATGGACAGGGGATATCAATCCCCAGCATTTT.

The rearrangement links TRBV27 to TRBJ2-1, with TRBD2 identical over 9 bases. With 4 bases clipped from V and 3 bases from J, the junction kept 1 base outside the gene matches. Germline loops: CDR1 MNHEY, CDR2 SMNVEV (reference sequence). This CDR3 has 14 residues. This CDR3 is CASSSSGDYNEQFF. The CDR3 nucleotides read TGTGCCAGCAGTTCTAGCGGGGACTACAATGAGCAGTTCTTC.

The chain couples TRBV7-2 to TRBJ2-1; 10 bases align to TRBD2. CDR3 length: 15 amino acids. Trimming at V came to 5 bases and at J to 7 bases, leaving 8 bases not matched to a gene. CDR1 and CDR2 from the germline V gene are SGHTA and FQGNSA. The CDR3 sequence: CASSPRSGGVNEQFF. As DNA, the CDR3 is TGTGCCAGCAGCCCCAGGAGCGGGGGGGTAAATGAGCAGTTCTTC. Based on the CDR3 plus reference TRBV7-2 and TRBJ2-1, the full variable domain is GAGVSQSPSNKVTEKGKDVELRCDPISGHTALYWYRQSLGQGLEFLIYFQGNSAPDKSGLPSDRFSAERTGGSVSTLTIQRTQQEDSAVYLCASSPRSGGVNEQFFGPGTRLTVL.

The rearrangement joins TRBV9 to TRBJ1-3, with D hard to call. The CDR3 consists of 14 residues. From germline, CDR1 is SGDLS and CDR2 YYNGEE. V lost 1 base to trimming and J lost 1 base, with 6 bases between them. CDR3 nucleotides: TGTGCCAGCAGCGTACTAGGATCTGGAAACACCATATATTTT. It specifies CASSVLGSGNTIYF.

The rearrangement joins TRBV9 to TRBJ2-7, with TRBD2 matching over 8 bases. J lost 6 bases, V lost 3 bases, and 11 bases had no gene match. CDR1 and CDR2 (germline): SGDLS, YYNGEE. The CDR3 runs to 15 residues. The CDR3 reads CASSGNRGGNAEQYF. DNA of the CDR3: TGTGCCAGCAGCGGAAATCGGGGGGGGAATGCCGAGCAGTACTTC.

The chain is built from TRBV9 and TRBJ2-1, with unresolved D. The CDR3 extends over 15 amino acids. Germline-derived CDR1 and CDR2 are SGDLS and YYNGEE. V was clipped by 0 bases and J by 6 bases, with 13 bases between them. The CDR3 loop is CASSVDSGPLNEQFF. The CDR3, as DNA: TGTGCCAGCAGCGTAGACTCAGGCCCCCTCAATGAGCAGTTCTTC.

V is TRBV7-2 and J is TRBJ2-1; 10 bases match TRBD1. The CDR3 runs 18 residues. The trim removed 5 bases at V and 12 bases at J, leaving 22 bases unmatched. Per the germline V gene, CDR1 is SGHTA and CDR2 is FQGNSA. CDR3 protein: CASSPQIPRDRGPQGQFF. CDR3 bases: TGTGCCAGCAGCCCTCAAATCCCCCGGGACAGGGGCCCTCAGGGGCAGTTCTTC. Full variable domain (outside the CDR3, taken from reference TRBV7-2 and TRBJ2-1): GAGVSQSPSNKVTEKGKDVELRCDPISGHTALYWYRQSLGQGLEFLIYFQGNSAPDKSGLPSDRFSAERTGGSVSTLTIQRTQQEDSAVYLCASSPQIPRDRGPQGQFFGPGTRLTVL.

V is TRBV30 and J is TRBJ1-1, with D perhaps TRBD1 (5 bases). The CDR3 has 13 residues. The germline V gene encodes CDR1 GTSNPN and CDR2 SVGIG (reference sequence). Trimming stripped 2 bases from V and 4 bases from J, with 11 bases between. CDR3 loop: CAWSWGGGTEAFF. CDR3 DNA: TGTGCCTGGAGTTGGGGGGGAGGCACTGAAGCTTTCTTT. Complete variable domain (other parts from reference TRBV30 and TRBJ1-1): SQTIHQWPATLVQPVGSPLSLECTVEGTSNPNLYWYRQAAGRGLQLLFYSVGIGQISSEVPQNLSASRPQDRQFILSSKKLLLSDSGFYLCAWSWGGGTEAFFGQGTRLTVV.

V and J are TRBV18 and TRBJ2-7, with D maybe TRBD1 (6 bases). The CDR3 contains 13 residues. In germline, CDR1 is KGHSH, CDR2 LQKENI. Deletions cut 8 bases from V and 2 bases from J, with 13 bases between. CDR3 sequence: CASKTGTAYEQYF. In nucleotides, the CDR3 is TGTGCCAGCAAGACAGGCACCGCCTACGAGCAGTACTTC.

The chain carries TRBV4-3 and TRBJ1-1, with 7 bases matching TRBD1. CDR1 and CDR2 from the germline V gene are LGHNA and YSLEER. The CDR3 covers 13 residues. V was clipped by 8 bases and J by 0 bases; unmatched bases: 3. The CDR3 DNA follows: TGCGCCAGCGGGGGACAGTTGAACACTGAAGCTTTCTTT. It is translated as CASGGQLNTEAFF.

The gene calls are TRBV11-2 and TRBJ2-1, with TRBD1 identical over 9 bases. The CDR3 runs to 15 residues. With 6 bases clipped from V and 6 bases from J, the junction kept 9 bases outside the gene matches. CDR1 is SGHAT, CDR2 FQNNGV, per germline. The CDR3 is CASRRPGTGFNEQFF. CDR3 DNA sequence: TGTGCCAGCAGACGACCCGGGACAGGGTTCAATGAGCAGTTCTTC. The entire variable domain, with the rest obtained from reference TRBV11-2 and TRBJ2-1, is as follows: EAGVAQSPRYKIIEKRQSVAFWCNPISGHATLYWYQQILGQGPKLLIQFQNNGVVDDSQLPKDRFSAERLKGVDSTLKIQPAKLEDSAVYLCASRRPGTGFNEQFFGPGTRLTVL.

The rearrangement uses TRBV4-3 and TRBJ2-2, with TRBD1 matching over 9 bases. This CDR3 comprises 17 residues. The ends lost 1 base at V and 4 bases at J; junction bases unmatched: 7. Germline assignment: CDR1 LGHNA and CDR2 YSLEER. Here the CDR3 reads CASSQVSQGALTGELFF. CDR3 sequence (DNA): TGCGCCAGCAGCCAAGTTTCACAGGGGGCCCTCACCGGGGAGCTGTTTTTT.

This chain joins TRBV15 and TRBJ1-1; no firm D call. Between the trimmed V and J ends, which lost 0 bases and 0 bases, there was a span of 8 bases. The CDR3 is 15 amino acids. CDR1 is LNHNV, CDR2 YYDKDF, per germline (reference sequence). The CDR3 coding sequence is TGTGCCACCAGCAGAGAGCCGCTAATGAACACTGAAGCTTTCTTT. It translates to CATSREPLMNTEAFF.

The chain has TRBV28 and TRBJ1-1, with no clear D. This CDR3 is built from 15 residues. Trimming pared 2 bases from V and 6 bases from J, leaving 16 bases between. In germline, CDR1 is MDHEN, CDR2 SYDVKM. The chain's CDR3 is CASSLRTGLSAEAFF. In DNA form, the CDR3 reads TGTGCCAGCAGTTTAAGAACCGGCCTAAGCGCTGAAGCTTTCTTT. Complete variable domain (other parts from reference TRBV28 and TRBJ1-1): DVKVTQSSRYLVKRTGEKVFLECVQDMDHENMFWYRQDPGLGLRLIYFSYDVKMKEKGDIPEGYSVSREKKERFSLILESASTNQTSMYLCASSLRTGLSAEAFFGQGTRLTVV.

The chain joins TRBV7-8 to TRBJ2-7, with 9 bases fitting TRBD1. With 5 bases clipped from V and 6 bases from J, the junction kept 11 bases outside the gene matches. CDR3 length: 15 residues. Germline CDR1 is SGHVS and CDR2 is FQNEAQ. The CDR3 region is CASSVTGTGFGEQYF. CDR3 DNA sequence: TGTGCCAGCAGCGTCACCGGGACAGGGTTCGGCGAGCAGTACTTC.

The rearrangement joins TRBV5-6 to TRBJ2-7; TRBD1 is a possible D gene (6 bases). CDR1 and CDR2 (germline): SGHDT, YYEEEE. The CDR3 spans 13 residues. The ends were cut back, 2 bases at V and 1 base at J, with 7 bases in the middle. The CDR3, as DNA: TGTGCCAGCAGCTTTGGACAGTCCTACGAGCAGTACTTC. It translates to CASSFGQSYEQYF.

This clone was picked up one time. The rearrangement uses TRBV7-6 and TRBJ1-5; D uncertain. This CDR3 has 15 residues. Germline CDR1 SGHVS, CDR2 FNYEAQ. Trimming took off 1 base at V and 4 bases at J, with 11 bases between the two ends. CDR3 protein: CASSLEEGGNQPQHF. CDR3 DNA sequence: TGTGCCAGCAGCTTAGAGGAGGGCGGGAATCAGCCCCAGCATTTT.

The chain recombines TRBV4-3 with TRBJ2-7; tentatively, D is TRBD1 (5 bases). Trimming pared 5 bases from V and 0 bases from J, leaving 20 bases between. The CDR3 totals 17 residues. Germline V lookup: CDR1 LGHNA, CDR2 YSLEER. The CDR3 is CASSLGTQGLSSYEQYF. CDR3 in DNA: TGCGCCAGCAGCTTAGGAACCCAGGGTCTTAGCTCCTACGAGCAGTACTTC.

DNA of the CDR3: TGTGCCAGTAGTATTGCAGGACAGGGGACTAACTATGGCTACACCTTC. It encodes CASSIAGQGTNYGYTF. The rearrangement links TRBV19 to TRBJ1-2, with 9 bases identical to TRBD1. Germline lookup yields CDR1 LNHDA and CDR2 SQIVND (reference sequence). Germline trimming cut 3 bases from V and 0 bases from J; bases unmatched to any gene: 5. This CDR3 contains 16 residues. The full variable domain, completed using reference TRBV19 and TRBJ1-2, is DGGITQSPKYLFRKEGQNVTLSCEQNLNHDAMYWYRQDPGQGLRLIYYSQIVNDFQKGDIAEGYSVSREKKESFPLTVTSAQKNPTAFYLCASSIAGQGTNYGYTFGSGTRLTVV.

The CDR3 DNA reads TGTGCCAGCAGCTTACTGTCCCCGCGAAGCCCAGATACGCAGTATTTT. Residues: CASSLLSPRSPDTQYF. The V and J genes are TRBV7-6 and TRBJ2-3; D is unresolved. There are 16 residues in the CDR3. The ends were cut back, 2 bases at V and 4 bases at J, with 16 bases in the middle. Germline V lookup: CDR1 SGHVS, CDR2 FNYEAQ.

V is TRBV13 and J is TRBJ2-1; 8 bases map to TRBD2. The CDR3 loop spans 14 amino acids. Trimming removed 3 bases from V and 6 bases from J; junction bases left unmatched: 4. In germline, CDR1 is PRHDT, CDR2 FYEKMQ (reference sequence). CDR3 residues: CASSFGTSVNEQFF. The CDR3 DNA follows: TGTGCCAGCAGCTTCGGGACTAGTGTCAATGAGCAGTTCTTC.

The chain couples TRBV4-3 to TRBJ2-1; D is possibly TRBD2 (6 bases). Germline CDR1 is LGHNA and CDR2 is YSLEER. The CDR3 length is 18 residues. The V end lost 0 bases, the J end lost 3 bases, and 18 bases lay between the germline ends. The CDR3 sequence: CASSQDGVGAGSYNEQFF. CDR3 DNA: TGCGCCAGCAGCCAAGATGGGGTCGGGGCGGGGAGCTACAATGAGCAGTTCTTC.

The chain uses TRBV28 and TRBJ2-4; TRBD2 agrees at 8 bases. This CDR3 region has 13 residues. Germline V gene sequence: CDR1 MDHEN, CDR2 SYDVKM. With 3 bases clipped from V and 8 bases from J, the junction kept 3 bases outside the gene matches. As DNA, the CDR3 is TGTGCCAGCAGTTTTGTCGGGGGGGACATTCAGTACTTC. This translates into CASSFVGGDIQYF.

The chain recombines TRBV7-9 with TRBJ2-1; D is ambiguous. Germline V gene data show CDR1 as SEHNR and CDR2 as FQNEAQ (reference sequence). Deletions cut 2 bases from V and 0 bases from J, with 14 bases between. The CDR3 is 17 residues long. The CDR3 DNA reads as TGTGCCAGCAGCTTAAAAGCCTCCAATCCCTCCTACAATGAGCAGTTCTTC. Translation: CASSLKASNPSYNEQFF. Variable domain in full (rest from reference TRBV7-9 and TRBJ2-1): DTGVSQNPRHKITKRGQNVTFRCDPISEHNRLYWYRQTLGQGPEFLTYFQNEAQLEKSRLLSDRFSAERPKGSFSTLEIQRTEQGDSAMYLCASSLKASNPSYNEQFFGPGTRLTVL.

Only a few counts were recorded for this clone. This chain joins TRBV19 and TRBJ2-4; 7 bases line up with TRBD2. The CDR3 is 15 residues long. CDR1 and CDR2 from the germline V gene are LNHDA and SQIVND (reference sequence). V shed 3 bases, J shed 1 base, and the junction held 3 bases outside the gene matches. The CDR3 reads CASSIKGGAKNIQYF. The CDR3 DNA is TGTGCCAGTAGTATTAAGGGAGGGGCCAAAAACATTCAGTACTTC.

The CDR3 loop is CASSPLRGYQETQYF. In DNA, the CDR3 is TGTGCCAGCAGCCCCCTCAGGGGTTACCAAGAGACCCAGTACTTC. J is TRBJ2-5 and V is TRBV6-6, with D tentatively TRBD1 (6 bases). The CDR3 covers 15 residues. V lost 6 bases and J lost 0, with 14 bases in between. Per germline, CDR1 MNHNY and CDR2 SVGAGI (reference sequence).

This sequence joins TRBV5-6 and TRBJ2-7; D gene uncertain. The germline V and J ends were trimmed by 5 bases and 3 bases, with 6 bases remaining between them. This CDR3 spans 11 amino acids. The V gene's germline CDR1 is SGHDT and CDR2 YYEEEE. CDR3 amino acids: CASSHSYEQYF. CDR3 sequence (DNA): TGTGCCAGCAGTCACAGCTACGAGCAGTACTTC.

The V and J genes are TRBV7-2 and TRBJ2-1; TRBD2 matches 9 bases. In germline, CDR1 is SGHTA, CDR2 FQGNSA. The CDR3 sequence is 15 residues long. With V trimmed by 2 bases and J by 7 bases, 6 bases remained unmatched. The CDR3 region is CASSLTAGGLNEQFF. The DNA of the CDR3 is TGTGCCAGCAGCTTAACGGCGGGGGGGCTAAATGAGCAGTTCTTC.

The genes are TRBV11-1 and TRBJ2-7; 7 bases map to TRBD1. J gave up 1 base and V 5 bases, and 8 bases lay outside the gene matches. This CDR3 contains 15 residues. CDR1 is SGHAT and CDR2 is FQDESV in the germline V gene (reference sequence). This CDR3 is CASSIRGQPSYEQYF. The DNA for the CDR3 is TGTGCCAGCAGCATTCGGGGACAGCCATCCTACGAGCAGTACTTC. Based on the CDR3 plus reference TRBV11-1 and TRBJ2-7, the full variable domain is EAEVAQSPRYKITEKSQAVAFWCDPISGHATLYWYRQILGQGPELLVQFQDESVVDDSQLPKDRFSAERLKGVDSTLKIQPAELGDSAMYLCASSIRGQPSYEQYFGPGTRLTVT.